The clone carrying this T cell receptor (beta chain) is a singleton in its sample. The antigen remains undetermined. The data derive from a study of tumour-infiltrating T cells in Burkitt lymphoma. Study at large: All epidemiological Burkitt lymphoma subtypes were represented in the cohort. Productive clonality predicted overall and progression-free survival.

Overall study findings and caveats: Many Burkitt lymphoma patients shared several public clonotypes.

Profiled with immunoSEQ multiplex PCR; TCRdb holds only in-frame clones, not every one. This table holds approximately 46,000 clones, roughly 30% found once. From germline, CDR1 is MGHRA and CDR2 YSYEKL. V was trimmed by 4 bases and J by 5 bases, leaving 18 bases between them. The length of the CDR3 is 16 residues. The sequence was collected from a human donor with Burkitt lymphoma. Sequenced: tumor tissue. The rearrangement joins TRBV4-1 to TRBJ1-5; the D gene is possibly TRBD1 (6 bases). CDR3 nucleotide sequence: TGCGCCAGCAGCCGCAGTCCAGGGGAACCTTATCAGCCCCAGCATTTT. Translation gives CASSRSPGEPYQPQHF.